One sample yielded the 24 T cell receptor beta chains listed below, sequenced in a study of beta chain features in type 1 diabetes. Study-wide findings and caveats: TCRB CDR3s were moderately but significantly shorter in Type 1 diabetes patients in all four CD4+ subsets.

Their specific antigens are unknown. The whole isolated RNA underwent reverse transcription, so sequencing captured expressed TCRB transcripts. Repertoires were generated with immunoSEQ multiplex PCR, while TCRdb's copy carries only in-frame clones and drops some. The data contain about 240,000 clones, 14% of them singletons. Material for sequencing was naive CD4+ T cells from blood. These receptors were taken from a young man with type 1 diabetes.

The genes are TRBV5-1 and TRBJ2-3; D uncertain. Germline V gene data show CDR1 as SGHRS and CDR2 as YFSETQ. The CDR3 totals 15 residues. V was shortened by 4 bases and J by 0 bases, with 12 bases between the two germline ends. The CDR3 nucleotides read TGCGCCAGCAGCAGATCAACCGAGAGCACAGATACGCAGTATTTT. This codes for CASSRSTESTDTQYF.

CDR3 in DNA: TGTGCCAGCAGCTTGACGGACTATGGCTACACCTTC. It specifies CASSLTDYGYTF. J is TRBJ1-2 and V is TRBV5-6; D is uncertain. The V gene's germline CDR1 is SGHDT and CDR2 YYEEEE. This CDR3 spans 12 amino acids. V lost 1 base and J 3 bases, leaving 4 bases between the germline ends.

This clone was recorded a few times. This rearrangement joins TRBV6-5 to TRBJ2-5, with a tentative D call TRBD2 (7 bases). The CDR3 has 13 residues. V dropped 6 bases and J dropped 1 base, with 9 bases sitting between them. Germline V gene sequence: CDR1 MNHEY, CDR2 SVGAGI. The CDR3 loop is CASRGGGQETQYF. CDR3 nucleotide sequence: TGTGCCAGCAGGGGAGGGGGCCAAGAGACCCAGTACTTC.

This clone has only a few counts. The genes are TRBV7-8 and TRBJ2-1, with 8 bases matching TRBD2. The V and J ends lost 5 bases and 2 bases, in that order; junction bases with no gene match: 2. CDR1 and CDR2 from the germline V gene are SGHVS and FQNEAQ. This CDR3 comprises 14 residues. CDR3 amino acids: CASSGLAAYNEQFF. The CDR3 coding sequence is TGTGCCAGCAGCGGACTAGCAGCCTACAATGAGCAGTTCTTC.

The chain employs TRBV7-8 and TRBJ2-7, with a weak D call TRBD2 (6 bases). The germline gives CDR1 SGHVS, CDR2 FQNEAQ. The CDR3 sequence is 15 residues long. The V end was cut by 5 bases, the J end by 5 bases, with 19 bases between. CDR3: CASSVSSASGHEQYF. CDR3 sequence (DNA): TGTGCCAGCAGCGTCTCTAGCGCCTCGGGTCACGAGCAGTACTTC.

The sample holds a few counts of this clone. The chain carries TRBV13 and TRBJ1-2; 8 positions agree with TRBD1. V shed 4 bases, J shed 4 bases, and the junction held 8 bases outside the gene matches. The CDR3 has 15 amino acids. Germline V gene data show CDR1 as PRHDT and CDR2 as FYEKMQ (reference sequence). This chain's CDR3 is CASSSDRGRGYGYTF. The CDR3 DNA follows: TGTGCCAGCAGCTCCGACAGGGGACGGGGCTATGGCTACACCTTC.

The V and J genes are TRBV29-1 and TRBJ1-4; D may be TRBD1 (6 bases). The CDR3 length is 13 residues. Trimming pared 4 bases from V and 5 bases from J, leaving 11 bases between. CDR1 and CDR2 from the germline V gene are SQVTM and ANQGSEA. CDR3 protein: CSVARDTNEKLFF. The CDR3 DNA sequence: TGCAGCGTTGCGAGGGACACCAATGAAAAACTGTTTTTT.

This clone came up a few times. The chain recombines TRBV27 with TRBJ2-7; 9 bases are shared with TRBD1. Germline loops: CDR1 MNHEY, CDR2 SMNVEV (reference sequence). There are 15 residues in the CDR3. With V trimmed by 4 bases and J by 3 bases, 7 bases remained unmatched. The CDR3 protein is CASSWGDRALYEQYF. The CDR3 coding sequence is TGTGCCAGCAGTTGGGGGGACAGGGCCCTCTACGAGCAGTACTTC.

With regard to this clone: Compared with germline, one end of the junction differs, possibly owing to a read error. V usage is TRBV30 and J usage is TRBJ2-7, with 8 bases aligning to TRBD1. Germline V gene data show CDR1 as GTSNPN and CDR2 as SVGIG (reference sequence). This CDR3 has 13 residues. CDR3 amino acids: CAWRTGFRYEQYF. CDR3 bases: TGTGCTTGGAGGACAGGGTTCCGCTACGAGCAGTACTTC.

This rearrangement joins TRBV6-6 to TRBJ1-4; a weak D match, TRBD1 (5 bases). Per germline, CDR1 MNHNY and CDR2 SVGAGI (reference sequence). The V end lost 10 bases, the J end lost 7 bases, and 16 bases lay between the germline ends. This CDR3 region has 13 residues. The CDR3 bases are TGTGCCACCTTGGCAGGGTCCGGTGAAAAACTGTTTTTT. This gives the protein CATLAGSGEKLFF.

The gene calls are TRBV7-2 and TRBJ2-7; 7 positions agree with TRBD2. The germline CDR1 and CDR2 sequences are SGHTA and FQGNSA. CDR3 size: 12 residues. V lost 5 bases, J lost 4 bases, and 2 bases stayed unmatched. The DNA of the CDR3 is TGTGCCAGCAGCGAGGGAGGGTACGAGCAGTACTTC. This translates into CASSEGGYEQYF.

The chain carries TRBV11-2 and TRBJ1-4, with a tentative D call TRBD1 (5 bases). The germline CDR1 and CDR2 sequences are SGHAT and FQNNGV. V gave up 4 bases and J gave up 5 bases, with 14 bases separating them. The CDR3 consists of 15 residues. This CDR3 is CASSSPDTQNEKLFF. DNA for the CDR3: TGTGCCAGCAGCTCTCCGGACACCCAAAATGAAAAACTGTTTTTT.

This clone has a handful of counts. The chain combines TRBV30 with TRBJ2-7; D may be TRBD2 (6 bases). V was shortened by 2 bases and J by 6 bases, with 14 bases between the two germline ends. Looked up from germline, CDR1 is GTSNPN and CDR2 is SVGIG (reference sequence). CDR3 length: 13 residues. The DNA for the CDR3 is TGTGCCTGGAGTTACCGGCCCGGGGGCGAGCAGTACTTC. It specifies CAWSYRPGGEQYF.

The gene calls are TRBV30 and TRBJ2-2, with TRBD1 identical over 7 bases. Germline V gene data show CDR1 as GTSNPN and CDR2 as SVGIG (reference sequence). The CDR3 totals 15 residues. Trimming cost V 2 bases and J 3 bases; bases outside gene matches: 6. CDR3 sequence: CAWSFRTGYTGELFF. The CDR3 region has the DNA TGTGCCTGGAGTTTCCGGACAGGCTACACCGGGGAGCTGTTTTTT. Looking up the rest from reference TRBV30 and TRBJ2-2 gives the full variable domain: SQTIHQWPATLVQPVGSPLSLECTVEGTSNPNLYWYRQAAGRGLQLLFYSVGIGQISSEVPQNLSASRPQDRQFILSSKKLLLSDSGFYLCAWSFRTGYTGELFFGEGSRLTVL.

This clone has only a few counts. V is TRBV6-1 and J is TRBJ1-2; TRBD1 matches at 9 bases. Trimming took 6 bases from V and 8 from J; bases not matched to a gene: 7. The germline V gene encodes CDR1 MNHNS and CDR2 SASEGT. This CDR3 comprises 13 residues. The DNA for the CDR3 is TGTGCCAGCAGCCCCGGGACAGGGCTAGGCTACACCTTC. Amino acid sequence: CASSPGTGLGYTF.

Worth noting for this clone: Other DNA sequences in this specimen translate into the identical CDR3. The rearrangement joins TRBV29-1 to TRBJ1-1; 9 bases are shared with TRBD1. The J segment lost 5 bases and the V segment lost 6 bases, leaving 4 bases of the junction unmatched. The germline V gene encodes CDR1 SQVTM and CDR2 ANQGSEA. The CDR3 sequence is 12 residues long. Here the CDR3 reads CSVDRGGTEAFF. The CDR3 DNA is TGCAGCGTGGACAGGGGAGGGACTGAAGCTTTCTTT.

This clone appeared a few times. The chain links TRBV7-9 to TRBJ2-1, with D perhaps matching TRBD1 (5 bases). V lost 4 bases and J lost 8, with 18 bases in between. Germline V gene sequence: CDR1 SEHNR, CDR2 FQNEAQ (reference sequence). CDR3 length: 15 amino acids. The CDR3 bases are TGTGCCAGCAGCTCGATCCCCAGGGTTGCCCATGAGCAGTTCTTC. It encodes CASSSIPRVAHEQFF. The full variable domain, in which reference TRBV7-9 and TRBJ2-1 provide the parts outside the CDR3, is DTGVSQNPRHKITKRGQNVTFRCDPISEHNRLYWYRQTLGQGPEFLTYFQNEAQLEKSRLLSDRFSAERPKGSFSTLEIQRTEQGDSAMYLCASSSIPRVAHEQFFGPGTRLTVL.

There are a few counts of this clone. The rearrangement links TRBV18 to TRBJ1-1; D is uncertain. CDR1 is KGHSH and CDR2 is LQKENI in the germline V gene. The CDR3 has 12 residues. V dropped 3 bases and J dropped 1 base, with 3 bases sitting between them. The CDR3 spells CASSPANTEAFF. CDR3 in DNA: TGTGCCAGCTCACCGGCGAACACTGAAGCTTTCTTT.

This clone was observed a handful of times. The chain combines TRBV7-2 with TRBJ1-3; D might be TRBD1 (5 bases). CDR1 and CDR2 from the germline V gene are SGHTA and FQGNSA. V lost 1 base to trimming and J lost 7 bases, with 11 bases between them. The CDR3 is made up of 14 amino acids. CDR3 in amino acids: CASSLGQGRNTIYF. The CDR3, as DNA: TGTGCCAGCAGCTTAGGGCAGGGAAGGAACACCATATATTTT.

V and J are TRBV9 and TRBJ2-3, with TRBD1 as a possible D gene (6 bases). Germline assignment: CDR1 SGDLS and CDR2 YYNGEE. This CDR3 spans 14 amino acids. V shed 4 bases and J shed 2 bases, with 11 bases lying between them. The DNA for the CDR3 is TGTGCCAGCAGCCCGACAGGAATCACAGATACGCAGTATTTT. It yields the protein CASSPTGITDTQYF.

This chain uses TRBV10-3 with TRBJ2-7, with D possibly TRBD1 on 6 matching bases. V was trimmed by 10 bases and J by 2 bases, leaving 9 bases between them. The CDR3 has 11 amino acids. Germline CDR1 reads ENHRY; CDR2 reads SYGVKD. The CDR3 nucleotides read TGTGCCACGGGGACAACCTACGAGCAGTACTTC. This gives the protein CATGTTYEQYF.

This clone was counted between two and nine times. The rearrangement joins TRBV7-2 to TRBJ2-3; 12 nucleotides match TRBD2. This CDR3 has 15 amino acids. V lost 4 bases and J lost 9; bases outside the gene matches: 8. Germline loops: CDR1 SGHTA, CDR2 FQGNSA. CDR3 sequence reads: CASSSQRTSGETQYF. The CDR3 nucleotides are TGTGCCAGCAGCTCTCAAAGGACTAGCGGGGAGACGCAGTATTTT.

This clone was detected only a few times. The chain recombines TRBV10-3 with TRBJ1-1, with 11 bases identical to TRBD1. The V gene end was trimmed by 8 bases and the J gene end by 3 bases; junction bases not matched to a gene: 2. The germline CDR1 and CDR2 sequences are ENHRY and SYGVKD. This CDR3 is built from 13 residues. CDR3 in DNA: TGTGCCATCGGGACAGGGGGAGACACTGAAGCTTTCTTT. Its translation: CAIGTGGDTEAFF.

The chain has TRBV4-3 and TRBJ2-5; D not certain. The CDR3 runs to 14 residues. V dropped 1 base and J dropped 2 bases, with 8 bases sitting between them. Germline loops: CDR1 LGHNA, CDR2 YSLEER. The CDR3, as DNA: TGCGCCAGCAGCCAAGTGGGCGTACAAGAGACCCAGTACTTC. It specifies CASSQVGVQETQYF.